Below, one T cell receptor (beta chain) is given with its context. Its matching antigen is unknown. CDR3 length: 16 residues. With 4 bases clipped from V and 5 bases from J, the junction kept 9 bases outside the gene matches. Germline V CDR1 and CDR2: SGHNT, YYREEE (reference sequence). The data stem from a study of OX40 agonist ivuxolimab in advanced cancers. General study points: At 0.1 to 3.0 mg/kg and by week 6, CD4+ and CD8+ T cells in the blood had expanded clonally. Some patients without response likewise showed low normalized clonal expansion. Expanded clones were, on average, more numerous in CD8+ T cells than in CD4+.

Sequencing was performed with immunoSEQ multiplex PCR; in TCRdb, only in-frame clones are kept and a portion is missing. The table lists tens of thousands of clones, over 75% of them singletons. A history of autoimmune disease or systemic immunosuppression excluded patients. This chain connects TRBV5-4 to TRBJ2-5, with 12 bases fitting TRBD2. Sequenced here: CD4+ or CD8+ T cells sorted from blood, sampled in a trial of the OX40 agonist ivuxolimab. This clonotype originated in an adult with an advanced solid tumor such as melanoma, head and neck, liver or kidney cancer. For the CDR3, the DNA is TGTGCCAGCAGCGCGGGGGTCGGGACTAGCGGGGAGACCCAGTACTTC. It is translated as CASSAGVGTSGETQYF. Combining the CDR3 with reference TRBV5-4 and TRBJ2-5 gives the whole variable domain ETGVTQSPTHLIKTRGQQVTLRCSSQSGHNTVSWYQQALGQGPQFIFQYYREEENGRGNFPPRFSGLQFPNYSSELNVNALELDDSALYLCASSAGVGTSGETQYFGPGTRLLVL.